This T cell receptor beta chain was documented in a study of cytomegalovirus exposure and HLA in healthy donors (dated by TCRdb to about 2017). With regard to the full study: In an earlier analysis of 450 to 750 of the donors, 276 Gb of sequence data and about 110 million unique TCR beta sequences from 180 million or so T cells were reported. Four to six DR-DQ haplotypes were handled as single units for association and clustering, since linkage in the cohort was strong. To decide whether each TCR beta V gene segment behaved as functional or pseudogenic, an earlier analysis of approximately 600 of the donors relied on high-throughput TCR beta sequencing. The study was designed to test whether signatures of past pathogen exposure could be identified by cataloging public T cell receptors. Along with the roughly 700-subject first cohort, a separate validation cohort of 120 different subjects was used. Rather than using new phenotypic data, the later analysis identified candidate immune exposures from TCR beta sequences and from how often those sequences occurred across donors. Typing coverage varied by locus: roughly 629-640 donors for A, B, C, DRB1 and DQB1; roughly 560 for DQA1; around 610 for DPA1; approximately 450 for DPB1. Among around 400 genotyped donors of the cohort, an average of approximately 240,000 unique TCR beta nucleotide sequences were sequenced per donor, roughly 20% of them non-productive. Of the roughly 390 genotyped donors, around 81% fell in the genetic ancestry cluster associated with self-reported Caucasian donors. A later analysis re-examined previously published TCR beta repertoires from 500 to 700 donors and added high-resolution HLA genotyping to investigate patterns of TCR occurrence. Approximately 330 gigabases of sequencing data and around 90 million unique TCR sequences made up an early release that covered some 640 HLA-typed donors. Genome-wide SNP genotypes for about 60% of the roughly 670 donors were used in a later genetic analysis, which treated that subset as a discovery cohort. Donor age, sex, ethnicity and CMV serostatus were compiled alongside the repertoire data. Both class I and class II loci were covered by HLA typing, at four-digit resolution. Using immunosequencing, the study profiled T cell repertoires from approximately 700 subjects and related those repertoires to cytomegalovirus serostatus. All discovery cohort repertoires had been generated using a single sequencing platform. To predict cytomegalovirus infection status, the study combined high-throughput TCR immunosequencing, statistical association of individual TCRs with disease status, and machine learning. What the work shows at the level of the full study, not this receptor alone: At a false discovery rate of 0.05, a later analysis linked some 18,000 TCR beta sequences to specific HLA alleles. Some IMGT-functional V segments, including TRBV6-2 and TRBV6-3, could not be distinguished by the 87-base-pair reads and were therefore excluded. Because counts were too low, some 16 rarely observed V segments, including chromosome 9 orphons, were excluded from the earlier analysis of around 590 of the donors. When HLA alleles, especially DR and DQ, strongly co-occurred, TCR associations were difficult to assign to individual alleles. Correlated functional status among segregating V segments might reflect linkage disequilibrium, but an unknown experimental factor could not be ruled out. Because some donors lacked HLA typing at each locus, the association tests relied only on the typed subset. A further reported finding was that TCR beta sequences accurately predicted the HLA-A and HLA-B alleles for most subjects in the first cohort. Compared with equally common non-associated chains, HLA-associated TCR beta chains in a later analysis were more clonally expanded and had lower generation probabilities. Cytomegalovirus status was reported to be diagnosed by the classifier with high specificity and sensitivity in both the original and validation cohorts. Most TCR sequences were observed very rarely across donors, whereas some public TCRs were present in many individuals. The authors suggested that the approach could potentially be generalized to other disease states and immunological phenotypes. According to a later analysis, parvovirus B19, influenza, CMV and Epstein-Barr virus appeared linked to several top co-occurrence clusters. A later genetic analysis associated a missense DCLRE1C variant with V-gene and J-gene trimming of TCR beta chains, and an independent cohort replicated the association. CMV serostatus was the only immune exposure information available for the cohort. A cluster of highly shared sequence variants was judged likely to represent a technical artifact of the sequencing pipeline. Most CMV-associated TCR beta chains appeared to be HLA-restricted in a later analysis, and the HLA associations seemed to be driven largely by CMV exposure. Compared with the 666-donor mean, donors in an Asian-associated ancestry cluster had fewer N-insertions in productive TCRs, according to a later genetic analysis. An earlier analysis of some 590 of the donors showed that most TCR beta V segments appeared in productive rearrangements either about 87% or about 30% of the time, which broadly matched IMGT annotations. In a later analysis, TCR association rates were found to vary across HLA loci, with the most associated TCRs seen for DRB1 alleles and the fewest for HLA-C alleles. The study listed 150 to 200 TCR beta chains as associated with cytomegalovirus. Presence/absence analyses assumed roughly uniform sequencing depth across donors, an assumption that may not hold. A few of the identified cytomegalovirus-associated TCR beta chains were confirmed in vitro to be specific for cytomegalovirus antigens. Only TCR beta chains were sequenced in this cohort, and the absence of alpha or paired-chain data limited detectable features.

Its CDR3 holds 14 amino acids, cysteine through phenylalanine. The CDR3 DNA has 42 bases and is translated from base 1. For CDR1 and CDR2, the germline V gene lists LGHNA and YNFKEQ. The cohort consisted of fewer than 700 healthy bone marrow donors. Cohort members were all nominally healthy when sampled, although unrecorded immune exposures were likely present. The donor was CMV seropositive and belonged to the group of about 290 seropositive cohort members. Every donor gave a peripheral blood sample, and the peripheral blood mononuclear cells from that sample were used for TCR beta sequencing. The Qiagen DNeasy Blood Extraction Kit was used to extract genomic DNA from the blood cell samples. Libraries came from the immunoSEQ multiplex PCR assay. A mixture of 60 forward primers for TCR Vbeta segments and 13 reverse primers for TCR Jbeta segments was used in the multiplex PCR. Amplification of the CDR3 region of rearranged TCR beta genes was performed with a multiplex PCR assay on genomic DNA. On the Illumina HiSeq System, the amplified TCR beta libraries were sequenced as 87-base-pair reads. In the authors' own workflow: A later analysis tallied 75 million to 85 million unique TCR beta chains across the 610 or so repertoires, and 10 million to 11 million of those chains were shared by two or more donors. Raw reads were error-corrected and collapsed into unique sequences by a nearest-neighbor algorithm in which closely related sequences were merged to remove PCR and sequencing errors. Alignment of CDR3 sequences to IMGT reference sequences was used to assign V, D and J gene segments. Each retained sequence needed at least a six-nucleotide match to both a V gene segment and a J gene segment. A rearrangement was called productive if the CDR3 had no stop codons and remained in frame with V and J, and every other rearrangement was called non-productive. CDR3 was defined by IMGT convention, running from the second conserved V-encoded cysteine to the conserved J-encoded phenylalanine. The earlier analysis of about 590 of the donors excluded sequences that lacked an unambiguous match to a single V gene segment. In an earlier analysis of several hundred of the donors, V segments were called functional above 56.7% productive rearrangements and were called segregating when the between-donor standard deviation exceeded 5%. A statistical classification framework was built to diagnose cytomegalovirus status from the catalog of TCR beta chain sequences. In a later analysis, TCR nucleotide sequences were compared against IMGT/GENE-DB human TR gene sequences so that V and J genes could be assigned. A later analysis assigned CDR3 sequences and most-parsimonious VDJ recombination scenarios with the TCRdist pipeline. A later analysis defined each TCR beta chain by its CDR3 amino acid sequence plus V-gene family, and excluded reads lacking a unique V-gene family. A later analysis removed 592 highly shared, low-generation-probability nucleotide sequences to deal with suspected cross-contamination and a sequencing artifact. In a later analysis, a clonal expansion index for each public chain was calculated from normalized within-repertoire ranks of inferred template counts. In a later analysis, generation probabilities were computed using a VDJ recombination model fitted to out-of-frame rearrangements, and the results were checked against IGoR. A later analysis scored TCR-TCR, TCR-HLA and TCR-CMV co-occurrence with hypergeometric tests, applying a repertoire-size bias correction to TCR pairs. False discovery rates were estimated in a later analysis by permuting HLA or CMV assignments 20 times. A later analysis grouped co-occurring TCRs with DBSCAN, adding TCRdist sequence similarity when clustering within HLA-allele-positive subsets. Repertoires with fewer than 30,000 or more than 120,000 public chains were left out of co-occurrence clustering, as were about five repertoires with anomalous nucleotide sharing. Drawn from immuneACCESS, this table holds only the in-frame rearrangements with V and J called that TCRdb kept. Clones are partly lost; checked studies trace under half to an unresolved V gene and leave the rest unexplained. Clone size and the V and J calls come from that table; the DNA yielded D and trimming. This sample holds 150,000 to 180,000 clones; around 80% were observed only once. The ten largest make up roughly 13% of the sample.

About this clone: The antigen this receptor binds is unknown. No qualities accompany the bases; no much larger clone lies one base away.

The sequence derives from a man under 40 in good health and CMV-seropositive. The rearrangement joined TRBV4-2 to TRBJ2-5; TRBD1 agrees with 8 junctional bases. TRBJ2-7 matches the DNA end more closely, so the J call is doubtful. The material sequenced was PBMCs. The CDR3 region has the sequence CASSRGQATYEQYF. At the DNA level, the sequence is TGTGCCAGCAGCCGGGGACAGGCGACCTACGAGCAGTACTTC.